This entry features one T cell receptor (beta chain) sequence. This specimen belongs to a study of T cells in Graves' hyperthyroidism and ophthalmopathy. Authors of the study amplified TCR beta CDR3 regions from RNA transcripts. The TCR CDR3 was amplified in a first-round RT-PCR using the HTBI primer set. MiXCR, run by TCRdb on the multiplex PCR reads, gives a single entry per CDR3 protein. The sample consists of about 660,000 distinct CDR3 sequences, 40% to 55% of them appearing once. The CDR3 extends over 15 amino acids. Germline loops: CDR1 SNHLY, CDR2 FYNNEI. Between the trimmed V and J ends, which lost 0 bases and 4 bases, there was a span of 9 bases.

Source material: peripheral blood or thyroid tissue (not recorded which). The receptor comes from an adult man with Graves' disease, either hyperthyroidism or ophthalmopathy (not recorded which). This chain uses TRBV2 with TRBJ1-4; D not certain. Here the CDR3 DNA reads TGTGCCAGCAGTGAAGCGCGGGGTGGTAATGAAAAACTGTTTTTT. It encodes CASSEARGGNEKLFF.